Given below is one T cell receptor beta chain in context. The sample comes from a study of blood T cell repertoires in COVID-19. In the study overall: PBMCs, B-cell-depleted T cells, or T cells provided the cDNA or gDNA that made up the material.

Per the authors' pipeline: Amplification of reference gene primers provided the estimated nucleated cell counts. Profiled with immunoSEQ multiplex PCR; TCRdb holds only in-frame clones, not every one. V, J and clone size reflect that table, while D and trimming were determined from the DNA. The sample includes around 110,000 clones, more than 75% seen only once; the top ten take approximately 1.5%. The ends were cut back, 0 bases at V and 2 bases at J, with 15 bases in the middle. The CDR3 contains 17 residues. Per the germline V gene, CDR1 is SGHTA and CDR2 is FQGNSA. Sample: peripheral blood. The source of this sequence is a man aged 35 to 55 with acute or convalescent COVID-19. The rearrangement links TRBV7-2 to TRBJ2-3; no reliable D call. CDR3: CASSLALFERSTDTQYF. DNA of the CDR3: TGTGCCAGCAGCTTAGCCTTATTTGAGAGGTCCACAGATACGCAGTATTTT.